This TCR beta chain appears in the sequencing data of a study of cytomegalovirus exposure and HLA in healthy donors. Note on this clone: The antigen is undetermined.

General study points: Reports described diagnosis of cytomegalovirus status by the classifier as highly specific and sensitive. It was shown in a later analysis that HLA-associated TCR beta chains were more clonally expanded than other, equally common chains.

Researchers ran the PCR with 60 Vbeta and 13 Jbeta primers. TCRdb's copy holds only in-frame clones and misses some; the assay was immunoSEQ multiplex PCR. The sample yields around 210,000 clones, 85% seen once. The sequenced sample consisted of PBMCs. The sequence derives from a girl between 2 and 10 years old in good health and CMV-seronegative.

The CDR3 nucleotides read TGTGCCAGCAGCCTCCTTAGCGGGGGTGACAATGAGCAGTTCTTC. Its translation: CASSLLSGGDNEQFF. This rearrangement joins TRBV7-6 to TRBJ2-1; the match to TRBD2 covers 9 bases. The length of the CDR3 is 15 residues. The trim removed 5 bases at V and 5 bases at J, leaving 7 bases unmatched. Germline values: CDR1 SGHVS, CDR2 FNYEAQ.